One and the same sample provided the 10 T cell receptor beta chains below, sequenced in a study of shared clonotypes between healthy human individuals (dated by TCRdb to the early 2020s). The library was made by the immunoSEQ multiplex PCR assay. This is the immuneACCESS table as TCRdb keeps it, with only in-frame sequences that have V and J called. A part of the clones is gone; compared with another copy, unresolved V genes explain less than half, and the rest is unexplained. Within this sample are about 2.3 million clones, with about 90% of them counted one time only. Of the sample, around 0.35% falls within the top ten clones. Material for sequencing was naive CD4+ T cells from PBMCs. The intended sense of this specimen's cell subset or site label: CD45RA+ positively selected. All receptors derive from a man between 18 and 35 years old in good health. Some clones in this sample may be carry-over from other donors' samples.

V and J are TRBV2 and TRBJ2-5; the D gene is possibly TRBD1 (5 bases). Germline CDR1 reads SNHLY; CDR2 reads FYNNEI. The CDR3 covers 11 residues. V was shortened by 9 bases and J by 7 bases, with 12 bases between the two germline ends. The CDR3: CASTIDRTQYF. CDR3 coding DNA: TGTGCCAGTACCATCGACAGGACCCAGTACTTC.

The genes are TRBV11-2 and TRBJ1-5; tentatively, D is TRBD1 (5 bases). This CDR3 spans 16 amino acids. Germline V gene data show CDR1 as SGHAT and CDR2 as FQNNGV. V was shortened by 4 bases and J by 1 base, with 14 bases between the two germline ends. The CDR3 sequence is CASSSVRGTSNQPQHF. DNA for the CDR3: TGTGCCAGCAGCTCAGTAAGGGGCACGAGCAATCAGCCCCAGCATTTT.

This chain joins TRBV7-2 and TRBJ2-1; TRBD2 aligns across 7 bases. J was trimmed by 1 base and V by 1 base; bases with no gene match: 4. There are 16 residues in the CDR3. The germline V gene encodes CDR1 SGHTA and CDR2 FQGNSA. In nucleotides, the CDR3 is TGTGCCAGCAGCTTAGTGGCGGGAGTATCCTACAATGAGCAGTTCTTC. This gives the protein CASSLVAGVSYNEQFF.

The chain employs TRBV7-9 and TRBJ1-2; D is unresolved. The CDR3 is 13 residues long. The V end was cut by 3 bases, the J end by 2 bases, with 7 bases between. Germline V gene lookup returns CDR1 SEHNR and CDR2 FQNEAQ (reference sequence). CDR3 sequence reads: CASSFRVNYGYTF. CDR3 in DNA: TGTGCCAGCAGCTTTAGAGTGAACTATGGCTACACCTTC. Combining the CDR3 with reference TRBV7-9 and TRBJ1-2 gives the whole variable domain DTGVSQNPRHKITKRGQNVTFRCDPISEHNRLYWYRQTLGQGPEFLTYFQNEAQLEKSRLLSDRFSAERPKGSFSTLEIQRTEQGDSAMYLCASSFRVNYGYTFGSGTRLTVV.

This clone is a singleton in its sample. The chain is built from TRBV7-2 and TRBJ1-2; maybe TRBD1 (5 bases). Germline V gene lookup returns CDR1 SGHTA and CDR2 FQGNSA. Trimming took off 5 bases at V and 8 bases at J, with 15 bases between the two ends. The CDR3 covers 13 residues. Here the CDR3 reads CASSPGSLRGYTF. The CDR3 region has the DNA TGTGCCAGCAGCCCAGGGAGTTTACGCGGCTACACCTTC. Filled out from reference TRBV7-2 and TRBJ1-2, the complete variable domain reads GAGVSQSPSNKVTEKGKDVELRCDPISGHTALYWYRQSLGQGLEFLIYFQGNSAPDKSGLPSDRFSAERTGGSVSTLTIQRTQQEDSAVYLCASSPGSLRGYTFGSGTRLTVV.

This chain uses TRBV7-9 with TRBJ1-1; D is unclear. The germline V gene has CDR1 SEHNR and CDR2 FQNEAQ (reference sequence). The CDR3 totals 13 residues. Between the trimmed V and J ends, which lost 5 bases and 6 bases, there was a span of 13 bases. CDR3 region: CASSRQSEAEAFF. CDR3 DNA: TGTGCCAGCAGCCGCCAGTCCGAAGCTGAAGCTTTCTTT.

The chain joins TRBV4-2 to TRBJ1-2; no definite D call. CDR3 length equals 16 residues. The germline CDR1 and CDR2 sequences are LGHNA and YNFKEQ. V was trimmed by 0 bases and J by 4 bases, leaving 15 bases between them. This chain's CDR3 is CASSQDFGQYAYGYTF. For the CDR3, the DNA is TGTGCCAGCAGCCAAGATTTCGGGCAGTACGCCTATGGCTACACCTTC.

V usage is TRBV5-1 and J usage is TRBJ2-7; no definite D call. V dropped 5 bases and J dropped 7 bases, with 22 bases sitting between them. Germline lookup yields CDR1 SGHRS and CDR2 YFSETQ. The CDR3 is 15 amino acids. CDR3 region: CASSGLWTDSREQYF. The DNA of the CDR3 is TGCGCCAGCAGTGGGTTATGGACGGATTCGAGGGAGCAGTACTTC. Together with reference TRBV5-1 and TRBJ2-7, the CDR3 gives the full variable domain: KAGVTQTPRYLIKTRGQQVTLSCSPISGHRSVSWYQQTPGQGLQFLFEYFSETQRNKGNFPGRFSGRQFSNSRSEMNVSTLELGDSALYLCASSGLWTDSREQYFGPGTRLTVT.

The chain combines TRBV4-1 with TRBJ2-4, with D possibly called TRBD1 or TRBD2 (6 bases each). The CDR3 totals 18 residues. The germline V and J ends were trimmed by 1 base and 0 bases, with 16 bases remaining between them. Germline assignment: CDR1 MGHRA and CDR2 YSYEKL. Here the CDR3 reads CASSQGEGGPLAKNIQYF. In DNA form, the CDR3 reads TGCGCCAGCAGCCAAGGCGAGGGGGGTCCCCTAGCCAAAAACATTCAGTACTTC.

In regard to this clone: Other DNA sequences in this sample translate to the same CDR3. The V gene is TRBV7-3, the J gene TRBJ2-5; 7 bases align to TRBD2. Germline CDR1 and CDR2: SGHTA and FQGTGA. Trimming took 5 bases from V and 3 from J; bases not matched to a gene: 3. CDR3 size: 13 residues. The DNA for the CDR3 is TGTGCCAGCAGCCGAGGGAGGGAAGAGACCCAGTACTTC. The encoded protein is CASSRGREETQYF.